These 12 T cell receptor beta chains originate from one sample sequenced in a study of cytomegalovirus exposure and HLA in healthy donors. Vbeta (60) and Jbeta (13) primers were used in the PCR. Data came from immunoSEQ multiplex PCR; TCRdb stores just in-frame clones and leaves some out. This sample yields tens of thousands of clones, of which 70% to 85% are seen a single time; roughly 8% belongs to the top ten. Sequencing was done on a sample of PBMCs. The receptors stem from a man in his 60s in good health and CMV-seropositive.

This chain links TRBV9 with TRBJ2-3, with TRBD2 identical over 12 bases. The germline V gene encodes CDR1 SGDLS and CDR2 YYNGEE. Trimming cost V 2 bases and J 4 bases; bases outside gene matches: 8. The length of the CDR3 is 17 residues. The CDR3 DNA follows: TGTGCCAGCAGCGTCGCTGAACTAGCGGGGGGTGCAGATACGCAGTATTTT. Translating it yields CASSVAELAGGADTQYF.

The chain couples TRBV10-2 to TRBJ2-5; 8 bases line up with TRBD2. The CDR3 totals 13 residues. The J segment lost 4 bases and the V segment lost 6 bases, leaving 4 bases of the junction unmatched. CDR1 WSHSY and CDR2 SAAADI come from the germline V gene. CDR3 sequence: CASSGLAGETQYF. For the CDR3, the DNA is TGCGCCAGCAGCGGACTAGCAGGAGAGACCCAGTACTTC.

This chain joins TRBV5-8 and TRBJ2-7, with D perhaps TRBD1 (6 bases). This CDR3 has 17 amino acids. Looked up from germline, CDR1 is SGHTS and CDR2 is YDEGEE. Deletions cut 0 bases from V and 0 bases from J, with 16 bases between. Here the CDR3 DNA reads TGTGCCAGCAGCTTGGACAGGGACCAGCTCGTCTCCTACGAGCAGTACTTC. Translating gives CASSLDRDQLVSYEQYF. The variable domain in full, with the rest retrieved from reference TRBV5-8 and TRBJ2-7, is EAGVTQSPTHLIKTRGQQATLRCSPISGHTSVYWYQQALGLGLQFLLWYDEGEERNRGNFPPRFSGRQFPNYSSELNVNALELEDSALYLCASSLDRDQLVSYEQYFGPGTRLTVT.

The chain combines TRBV5-4 with TRBJ2-2; TRBD1 aligns across 11 bases. The CDR3 contains 16 residues. Germline V gives CDR1 SGHNT, CDR2 YYREEE (reference sequence). Trimming took 4 bases from V and 4 from J; bases not matched to a gene: 6. The CDR3 is CASSLGGTGGTGELFF. The CDR3 nucleotides read TGTGCCAGCAGCCTCGGGGGGACAGGGGGCACCGGGGAGCTGTTTTTT.

J is TRBJ2-1 and V is TRBV11-3, with D perhaps matching TRBD2 (6 bases). The CDR3 length is 15 residues. Germline CDR1 reads SGHNT; CDR2 reads YENEEA. Trimming pared 5 bases from V and 7 bases from J, leaving 18 bases between. As DNA, the CDR3 is TGTGCCAGCAGCCCGCGGAGCGGGTTTGGGAATGAGCAGTTCTTC. It is translated as CASSPRSGFGNEQFF.

The genes are TRBV5-1 and TRBJ2-1; D might be TRBD1 (7 bases). This CDR3 region has 15 residues. Per germline, CDR1 SGHRS and CDR2 YFSETQ. V lost 1 base to trimming and J lost 7 bases, with 15 bases between them. The CDR3 reads CASSLSRGVRNEQFF. CDR3 bases: TGCGCCAGCAGCTTGTCCAGGGGGGTCAGGAATGAGCAGTTCTTC.

The gene calls are TRBV5-4 and TRBJ1-4; 8 nucleotides agree with TRBD1. The CDR3 runs 14 residues. From germline, CDR1 is SGHNT and CDR2 YYREEE (reference sequence). After removal of 4 bases from V and 7 bases from J, the junction contained 6 bases not matched to a gene. CDR3 in DNA: TGTGCCAGCAGCCCCAGGGGGCCCTCTGAAAAACTGTTTTTT. It yields the protein CASSPRGPSEKLFF.

This chain connects TRBV9 to TRBJ1-1, with D tentatively TRBD1 (5 bases). V shed 1 base and J shed 4 bases, with 11 bases lying between them. Germline CDR1 is SGDLS and CDR2 is YYNGEE. This CDR3 comprises 14 residues. CDR3 amino acids: CASSVSSQGTEAFF. The CDR3 DNA sequence: TGTGCCAGCAGCGTATCTTCGCAGGGCACTGAAGCTTTCTTT.

V usage is TRBV7-9 and J usage is TRBJ1-2; 7 bases fit TRBD1. The CDR3 contains 16 residues. The ends lost 4 bases at V and 5 bases at J; junction bases unmatched: 13. The germline V gene encodes CDR1 SEHNR and CDR2 FQNEAQ (reference sequence). For the CDR3, the DNA is TGTGCCAGCAGCTCTACGGGAGAGACAGGGATGTATGGCTACACCTTC. This sequence encodes CASSSTGETGMYGYTF. The whole variable domain, filled in from reference TRBV7-9 and TRBJ1-2, reads DTGVSQNPRHKITKRGQNVTFRCDPISEHNRLYWYRQTLGQGPEFLTYFQNEAQLEKSRLLSDRFSAERPKGSFSTLEIQRTEQGDSAMYLCASSSTGETGMYGYTFGSGTRLTVV.

The sample holds one count of this clone. The V gene is TRBV10-1, the J gene TRBJ2-2, with a possible D match to TRBD1 (6 bases). Germline lookup yields CDR1 WNHNN and CDR2 SYGVQD (reference sequence). Trimming removed 0 bases from V and 0 bases from J, with 8 bases in between. This CDR3 region has 16 residues. In DNA, the CDR3 is TGCGCCAGCAGTGAGTCGAGGACAGCGAACACCGGGGAGCTGTTTTTT. Translation gives CASSESRTANTGELFF.

The table lists this clone with a few counts. Other nucleotide sequences in the sample specify the same CDR3. The chain employs TRBV6-1 and TRBJ1-1, with 7 bases fitting TRBD1. V lost 7 bases, J lost 6 bases, and 8 bases stayed unmatched. Germline V gene data show CDR1 as MNHNS and CDR2 as SASEGT. The length of the CDR3 is 13 residues. CDR3 region: CASNMDRRAEAFF. The CDR3 nucleotides read TGTGCCAGCAATATGGACAGGAGGGCTGAAGCTTTCTTT.

The chain has TRBV9 and TRBJ2-5, with 7 bases that match TRBD1. The J call may be faulty, since TRBJ2-7 better matches the DNA end. CDR3 length: 14 amino acids. Germline assignment: CDR1 SGDLS and CDR2 YYNGEE. For the CDR3, the DNA is TGTGCCAGCAGCTACGGGACAGCCGCCTACGAGCAGTACTTC. This translates into CASSYGTAAYEQYF.